These 32 T cell receptor beta chains were sequenced from one sample in a study of blood T cell repertoires in COVID-19. The data were produced by immunoSEQ multiplex PCR, yet TCRdb's version contains in-frame clones alone and is incomplete. The sample shows 110,000 or so clones, nearly 90% of them seen only once. Sequenced: peripheral blood. Receptors originate from a woman aged 70-85 years who had recovered from COVID-19.

This clone was seen just once. This chain uses TRBV21-1 with TRBJ2-7; the D call TRBD1 from the table was never checked on the DNA. TRBV21-1 is termed a pseudogene. CDR3 length equals 16 residues. As DNA, the CDR3 is TGTGCCAGCAGCAAACAGGGCCGTAACGTCTCCTACGAGCAGTACTTC. Encoded protein: CASSKQGRNVSYEQYF.

The chain couples TRBV5-1 to TRBJ2-7, with D possibly matching TRBD1 (6 bases). CDR1 and CDR2 (germline): SGHRS, YFSETQ. The V end lost 0 bases, the J end lost 2 bases, and 24 bases lay between the germline ends. This CDR3 is 19 amino acids long. CDR3 bases: TGCGCCAGCAGCTTGGGGACAGTTGACGGCATTATACGCCCCTACGAGCAGTACTTC. Encoded protein: CASSLGTVDGIIRPYEQYF. The full variable domain, its missing parts supplied by reference TRBV5-1 and TRBJ2-7, is KAGVTQTPRYLIKTRGQQVTLSCSPISGHRSVSWYQQTPGQGLQFLFEYFSETQRNKGNFPGRFSGRQFSNSRSEMNVSTLELGDSALYLCASSLGTVDGIIRPYEQYFGPGTRLTVT.

The genes are TRBV28 and TRBJ1-2; TRBD1 matches 8 bases. This CDR3 has 14 amino acids. J lost 2 bases, V lost 6 bases, and 5 bases had no gene match. Germline CDR1 reads MDHEN; CDR2 reads SYDVKM. The CDR3: CASRWTGLNYGYTF. The CDR3 nucleotides are TGTGCCAGCAGGTGGACAGGGCTAAACTATGGCTACACCTTC.

The chain employs TRBV3-1 (or the pseudogene TRBV3-2) and TRBJ2-4, with a possible D match to TRBD2 (6 bases). Germline V CDR1 and CDR2: LGHDT, YNNKEL (reference sequence). CDR3 length: 18 amino acids. V was shortened by 4 bases and J by 7 bases, with 26 bases between the two germline ends. This chain's CDR3 is CASSLMGGRMTKGNIQYF. CDR3 bases: TGTGCCAGCAGCCTCATGGGGGGACGGATGACAAAAGGGAACATTCAGTACTTC.

The V call is TRBV6-5, the J call TRBJ1-2; TRBD1 matches at 7 bases. Germline lookup yields CDR1 MNHEY and CDR2 SVGAGI. V shed 4 bases and J 2 bases; nucleotides not matched to a gene: 10. The CDR3 has 16 amino acids. CDR3 coding DNA: TGTGCCAGCAGTTGGCTACTGGGGGACAGCAACTATGGCTACACCTTC. Translated: CASSWLLGDSNYGYTF.

The chain is built from TRBV5-1 and TRBJ2-1; TRBD1 aligns across 10 bases. V dropped 5 bases and J dropped 6; count of bases not matched to a gene: 5. Germline V gene data show CDR1 as SGHRS and CDR2 as YFSETQ. The CDR3 length is 14 residues. The DNA for the CDR3 is TGCGCCAGCAGGCGGACAGGGGGAAGCAATGAGCAGTTCTTC. Translation gives CASRRTGGSNEQFF.

The chain combines TRBV28 with TRBJ2-3; D is perhaps TRBD1 (5 bases). The germline V gene encodes CDR1 MDHEN and CDR2 SYDVKM. The V gene lost 6 bases and the J gene lost 0 bases, with 19 bases spanning the gap. The CDR3 is made up of 17 amino acids. CDR3 amino acids: CASSRKQAARSTDTQYF. DNA for the CDR3: TGTGCCAGCAGCCGGAAACAGGCGGCCCGAAGCACAGATACGCAGTATTTT.

The V and J genes are TRBV4-2 and TRBJ2-7, with a weak D call TRBD2 (6 bases). Trimming cost V 0 bases and J 5 bases, with 14 bases left between them. The CDR3 contains 15 residues. Germline CDR1 and CDR2: LGHNA and YNFKEQ. The CDR3 nucleotides read TGTGCCAGCAGCCAAGATGCGGGGCCCGGAGACGAGCAGTACTTC. It specifies CASSQDAGPGDEQYF.

The chain carries TRBV6-5 and TRBJ1-1, with 7 bases aligning to TRBD1. From germline, CDR1 is MNHEY and CDR2 SVGAGI. The CDR3 length is 12 residues. V trimming: 6 bases; J trimming: 10 bases; junction bases outside the gene matches: 8. The CDR3 region has the DNA TGTGCCAGCAGCCGTGACAGGGCAGGAGCTTTCTTT. It is translated as CASSRDRAGAFF.

This clone was observed a few times. The chain is built from TRBV21-1 and TRBJ2-5; the table's D call, TRBD1, has no DNA check behind it. TRBV21-1 is reported as a pseudogene. The CDR3 is 14 residues long. The CDR3 nucleotides read TGTGCCAGCAGCAGCAGGGATCCCCGGGAGACCCAGTACTTC. Its translation is CASSSRDPRETQYF.

DNA for the CDR3: TGTGCCAGCAGCCGTGGGCCAGGGGGGTTCACCGGGGAGCTGTTTTTT. Amino acids: CASSRGPGGFTGELFF. The genes are TRBV5-5 and TRBJ2-2; perhaps TRBD1 as D (7 bases). Germline V gene sequence: CDR1 SGHKS, CDR2 YYEKEE (reference sequence). Trimming left V 4 bases short and J 4 bases short, with 17 bases between. The length of the CDR3 is 16 residues.

This rearrangement joins TRBV2 to TRBJ1-2; 8 bases match TRBD1. Trimming cost V 0 bases and J 6 bases; bases outside gene matches: 6. CDR3 length: 15 amino acids. Germline CDR1 and CDR2: SNHLY and FYNNEI. CDR3 DNA sequence: TGTGCCAGCAGTGAAGCATCCAGGGGGCGGGATGGCTACACCTTC. Amino acid sequence: CASSEASRGRDGYTF.

The chain recombines TRBV24-1 with TRBJ2-5, with 9 bases identical to TRBD1. Germline V gene lookup returns CDR1 KGHDR and CDR2 SFDVKD. The CDR3 consists of 16 residues. V lost 2 bases and J lost 5; bases outside the gene matches: 8. The CDR3 protein is CATSDSGTGPRETQYF. CDR3 nucleotides: TGTGCCACCAGTGATTCCGGGACAGGGCCTAGGGAGACCCAGTACTTC.

The rearrangement links TRBV20-1 to TRBJ2-7, with 12 bases fitting TRBD2. CDR3 length: 16 amino acids. Germline loops: CDR1 DFQATT, CDR2 SNEGSKA (reference sequence). V trimming: 3 bases; J trimming: 1 base; junction bases outside the gene matches: 7. The CDR3 spells CSASRTSGGKSYEQYF. CDR3 bases: TGCAGTGCTAGTCGAACTAGCGGGGGGAAATCCTACGAGCAGTACTTC.

The gene calls are TRBV4-3 and TRBJ2-1; D might be TRBD1 (5 bases). V lost 4 bases and J 0 bases, leaving 10 bases between the germline ends. Per germline, CDR1 LGHNA and CDR2 YSLEER. The CDR3 is 15 residues long. CDR3 nucleotides: TGCGCCAGCAGCCGAGACAGTGGCTCCTACAATGAGCAGTTCTTC. It translates to CASSRDSGSYNEQFF.

The rearrangement uses TRBV18 and TRBJ2-3; maybe TRBD2 (6 bases). With 4 bases removed from V and 0 bases from J, the gap between germline ends came to 11 bases. CDR3 length: 15 amino acids. Germline V gives CDR1 KGHSH, CDR2 LQKENI. CDR3 protein: CASSQVRGSTDTQYF. The CDR3, as DNA: TGTGCCAGCTCACAAGTACGGGGGAGCACAGATACGCAGTATTTT. Supplemented by reference TRBV18 and TRBJ2-3, the full variable domain reads NAGVMQNPRHLVRRRGQEARLRCSPMKGHSHVYWYRQLPEEGLKFMVYLQKENIIDESGMPKERFSAEFPKEGPSILRIQQVVRGDSAAYFCASSQVRGSTDTQYFGPGTRLTVL.

The chain recombines TRBV6-1 with TRBJ2-2; 8 nucleotides match TRBD1. Germline CDR1 is MNHNS and CDR2 is SASEGT. This CDR3 region has 15 residues. V shed 2 bases and J 5 bases; nucleotides not matched to a gene: 4. CDR3 DNA sequence: TGTGCCAGCAGTGAACAGGGGGCGTGGACCGGGGAGCTGTTTTTT. Amino acids: CASSEQGAWTGELFF.

V is TRBV7-2 and J is TRBJ2-5, with D maybe TRBD2 (6 bases). The germline V and J ends were trimmed by 6 bases and 1 base, with 15 bases remaining between them. Germline loops: CDR1 SGHTA, CDR2 FQGNSA. This CDR3 comprises 15 residues. CDR3 DNA: TGTGCCAGCAGGAGGTCTGGTAGCGGCCAAGAGACCCAGTACTTC. This translates into CASRRSGSGQETQYF.

The V and J genes are TRBV5-1 and TRBJ2-5; TRBD2 matches at 11 bases. Trimming removed 4 bases from V and 2 bases from J; junction bases left unmatched: 10. Germline V CDR1 and CDR2: SGHRS, YFSETQ. The CDR3 has 17 residues. CDR3 nucleotides: TGCGCCAGCAGCCCCCGGATAGCGGGGGGGCTACAAGAGACCCAGTACTTC. It codes for CASSPRIAGGLQETQYF.

This clone appeared a single time. The J gene is TRBJ1-1, the V gene TRBV28; no definite D call. Germline CDR1 reads MDHEN; CDR2 reads SYDVKM. V was shortened by 3 bases and J by 5 bases, with 19 bases between the two germline ends. The CDR3 sequence is 16 residues long. The CDR3 sequence: CASSLVGRKAVTEAFF. The CDR3 DNA sequence: TGTGCCAGCAGTTTGGTGGGGAGGAAAGCGGTGACTGAAGCTTTCTTT.

The chain has TRBV19 and TRBJ1-4, with 8 nucleotides matching TRBD1. V shed 2 bases, J shed 0 bases, and the junction held 8 bases outside the gene matches. CDR3 length equals 18 residues. Germline assignment: CDR1 LNHDA and CDR2 SQIVND (reference sequence). The CDR3 loop reads CASSISGGRRTTNEKLFF. DNA for the CDR3: TGTGCCAGTAGTATATCAGGGGGCAGGAGAACAACTAATGAAAAACTGTTTTTT. Together with reference TRBV19 and TRBJ1-4, the CDR3 gives the full variable domain: DGGITQSPKYLFRKEGQNVTLSCEQNLNHDAMYWYRQDPGQGLRLIYYSQIVNDFQKGDIAEGYSVSREKKESFPLTVTSAQKNPTAFYLCASSISGGRRTTNEKLFFGSGTQLSVL.

The chain recombines TRBV4-3 with TRBJ1-2; a weak D match, TRBD1 (5 bases). Looked up from germline, CDR1 is LGHNA and CDR2 is YSLEER. There are 13 residues in the CDR3. Trimming shortened V by 0 bases and J by 5 bases, and 7 bases separated the two germline ends. Here the CDR3 reads CASSQDPGYGYTF. CDR3 in DNA: TGCGCCAGCAGCCAAGACCCAGGGTATGGCTACACCTTC.

The chain couples TRBV7-9 to TRBJ1-5, with 9 bases that match TRBD1. This CDR3 spans 14 amino acids. V was clipped by 5 bases and J by 6 bases; unmatched bases: 5. CDR1 and CDR2 from the germline V gene are SEHNR and FQNEAQ (reference sequence). CDR3 DNA: TGTGCCAGCAGCCCTGGACAGGGGAGTCAGCCCCAGCATTTT. Translation: CASSPGQGSQPQHF.

Ten or more counts support this clone. The chain links TRBV10-3 to TRBJ2-7; TRBD2 matches at 9 bases. There are 17 residues in the CDR3. CDR1 ENHRY and CDR2 SYGVKD come from the germline V gene. Losses at the gene ends were 2 bases for V and 2 bases for J; bases not matched to a gene: 10. The DNA of the CDR3 is TGTGCCATCAGTGAGGGTGTGAGCGGGAGGACCACCTACGAGCAGTACTTC. The encoded protein is CAISEGVSGRTTYEQYF.

The chain couples TRBV10-3 to TRBJ2-2, with D possibly TRBD2 on 6 matching bases. The CDR3 contains 14 residues. The germline V and J ends were trimmed by 6 bases and 1 base, with 9 bases remaining between them. CDR1 is ENHRY, CDR2 SYGVKD, per germline. CDR3 residues: CAIREGVNTGELFF. The CDR3, as DNA: TGTGCCATCAGGGAGGGAGTGAACACCGGGGAGCTGTTTTTT.

The chain links TRBV9 to TRBJ2-1; TRBD2 aligns across 12 bases. The V segment lost 0 bases and the J segment 2 bases; nucleotides outside the gene matches: 12. Germline V gene sequence: CDR1 SGDLS, CDR2 YYNGEE. This CDR3 contains 20 residues. CDR3 in amino acids: CASSVAASLAGGRAYNEQFF. CDR3 bases: TGTGCCAGCAGCGTAGCTGCGAGCCTAGCGGGAGGGCGCGCCTACAATGAGCAGTTCTTC.

The chain combines TRBV6-5 with TRBJ2-7, with a possible D match to TRBD2 (5 bases). CDR3 length equals 13 residues. Trimming pared 10 bases from V and 5 bases from J, leaving 18 bases between. Germline lookup yields CDR1 MNHEY and CDR2 SVGAGI. The CDR3 spells CATRRGFRNEQYF. For the CDR3, the DNA is TGTGCCACCCGGAGAGGGTTTCGTAACGAGCAGTACTTC.

V is TRBV4-1 and J is TRBJ1-1; 8 nucleotides match TRBD1. CDR3 length equals 16 residues. After removal of 3 bases from V and 1 base from J, the junction contained 7 bases not matched to a gene. Per germline, CDR1 MGHRA and CDR2 YSYEKL. The CDR3 DNA follows: TGCGCCAGCAGCCACCCCGGTGGACAGGGGAACACTGAAGCTTTCTTT. It yields the protein CASSHPGGQGNTEAFF.

The rearrangement uses TRBV7-2 and TRBJ2-1; D is unresolved. The CDR3 runs 14 residues. Looked up from germline, CDR1 is SGHTA and CDR2 is FQGNSA. V was pared by 1 base and J by 1 base, with 5 bases between. In DNA form, the CDR3 reads TGTGCCAGCAGCTTAGAAACTTCCTACAATGAGCAGTTCTTC. This gives the protein CASSLETSYNEQFF.

The chain combines TRBV28 with TRBJ2-1, with 8 bases identical to TRBD2. Germline CDR1 reads MDHEN; CDR2 reads SYDVKM. CDR3 length: 18 amino acids. V lost 5 bases to trimming and J lost 4 bases; unmatched junction nucleotides: 16. CDR3 protein: CASSLVSPGLDLYNEQFF. In nucleotides, the CDR3 is TGTGCCAGCAGTCTGGTAAGCCCGGGACTAGACCTATACAATGAGCAGTTCTTC.

This chain joins TRBV28 and TRBJ2-2; D may be TRBD2 (6 bases). Germline assignment: CDR1 MDHEN and CDR2 SYDVKM. The CDR3 contains 18 residues. Deletions cut 5 bases from V and 2 bases from J, with 21 bases between. The DNA for the CDR3 is TGTGCCAGCAGTCCTCACCCAATAACTAGCTCAAACACCGGGGAGCTGTTTTTT. Translating it yields CASSPHPITSSNTGELFF.

The CDR3 sequence is CASSFRVRQETQYF. The CDR3 coding sequence is TGCGCCAGCAGCTTCCGGGTCCGACAAGAGACCCAGTACTTC. This chain connects TRBV5-1 to TRBJ2-5; D unclear. V was shortened by 2 bases and J by 2 bases, with 10 bases between the two germline ends. Germline CDR1 reads SGHRS; CDR2 reads YFSETQ. This CDR3 contains 14 residues. The whole variable domain, remainder taken from reference TRBV5-1 and TRBJ2-5, is KAGVTQTPRYLIKTRGQQVTLSCSPISGHRSVSWYQQTPGQGLQFLFEYFSETQRNKGNFPGRFSGRQFSNSRSEMNVSTLELGDSALYLCASSFRVRQETQYFGPGTRLLVL.